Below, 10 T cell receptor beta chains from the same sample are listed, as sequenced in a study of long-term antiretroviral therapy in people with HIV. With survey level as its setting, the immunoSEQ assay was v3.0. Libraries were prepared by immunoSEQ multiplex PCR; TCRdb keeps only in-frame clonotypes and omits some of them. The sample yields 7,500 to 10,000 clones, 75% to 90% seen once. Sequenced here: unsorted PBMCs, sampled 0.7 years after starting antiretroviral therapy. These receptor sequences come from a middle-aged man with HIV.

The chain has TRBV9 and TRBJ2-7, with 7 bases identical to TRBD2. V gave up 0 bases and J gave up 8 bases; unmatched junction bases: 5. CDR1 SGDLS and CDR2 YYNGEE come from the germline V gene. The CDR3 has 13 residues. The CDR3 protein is CASSVGGGGKQYF. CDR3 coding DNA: TGTGCCAGCAGCGTAGGGGGGGGAGGCAAGCAGTACTTC.

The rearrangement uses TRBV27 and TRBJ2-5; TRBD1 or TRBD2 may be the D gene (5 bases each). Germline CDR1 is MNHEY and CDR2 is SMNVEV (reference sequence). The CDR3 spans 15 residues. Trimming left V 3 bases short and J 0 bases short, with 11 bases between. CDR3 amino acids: CASSFGTRYQETQYF. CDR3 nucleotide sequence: TGTGCCAGCAGTTTTGGGACCCGGTACCAAGAGACCCAGTACTTC.

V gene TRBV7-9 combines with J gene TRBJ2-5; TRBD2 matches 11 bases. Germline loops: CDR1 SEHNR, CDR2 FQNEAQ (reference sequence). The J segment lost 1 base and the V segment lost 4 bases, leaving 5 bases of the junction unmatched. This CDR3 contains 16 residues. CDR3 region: CASSSTSGTTQETQYF. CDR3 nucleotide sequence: TGTGCCAGCAGCTCGACTAGCGGGACTACCCAAGAGACCCAGTACTTC.

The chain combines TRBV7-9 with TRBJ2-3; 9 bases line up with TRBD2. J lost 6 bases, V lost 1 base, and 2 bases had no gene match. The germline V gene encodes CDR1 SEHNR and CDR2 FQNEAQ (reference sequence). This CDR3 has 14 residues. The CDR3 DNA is TGTGCCAGCAGCTTAGTAACTAGCGGGGATACGCAGTATTTT. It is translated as CASSLVTSGDTQYF.

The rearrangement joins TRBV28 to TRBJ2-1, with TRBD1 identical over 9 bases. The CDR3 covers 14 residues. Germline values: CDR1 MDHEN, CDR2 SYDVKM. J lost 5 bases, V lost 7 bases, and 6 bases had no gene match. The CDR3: CASIRQGEDNEQFF. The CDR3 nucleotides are TGTGCCAGCATTCGACAGGGGGAGGACAATGAGCAGTTCTTC.

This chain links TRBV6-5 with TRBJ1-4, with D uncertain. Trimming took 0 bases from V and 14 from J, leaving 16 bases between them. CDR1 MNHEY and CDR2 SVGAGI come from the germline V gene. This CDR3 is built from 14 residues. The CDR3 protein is CASSYSFRPNSLFF. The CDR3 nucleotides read TGTGCCAGCAGTTACTCGTTCAGACCCAACTCGCTGTTTTTT.

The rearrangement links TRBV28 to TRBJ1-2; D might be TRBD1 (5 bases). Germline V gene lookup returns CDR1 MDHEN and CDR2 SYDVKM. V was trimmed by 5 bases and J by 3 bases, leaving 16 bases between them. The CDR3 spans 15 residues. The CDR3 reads CASSTPGTDDYGYTF. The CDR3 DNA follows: TGTGCCAGCAGTACTCCCGGGACGGATGACTATGGCTACACCTTC.

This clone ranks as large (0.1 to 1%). The CDR3 spells CASSQEQTGYEQYF. The DNA for the CDR3 is TGTGCCAGCAGCCAAGAGCAGACAGGCTACGAGCAGTACTTC. The chain links TRBV14 to TRBJ2-7, with TRBD1 as a possible D gene (6 bases). V lost 0 bases to trimming and J lost 3 bases, with 9 bases between them. Germline V gene sequence: CDR1 SGHDN, CDR2 FVKESK. The CDR3 totals 14 residues.

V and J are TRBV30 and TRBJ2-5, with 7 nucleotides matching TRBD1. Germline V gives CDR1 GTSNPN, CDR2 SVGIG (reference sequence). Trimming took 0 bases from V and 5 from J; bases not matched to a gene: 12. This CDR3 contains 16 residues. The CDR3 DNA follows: TGTGCCTGGAGTGTAACCCCCGACAGGGCGGTCGAGACCCAGTACTTC. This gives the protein CAWSVTPDRAVETQYF.

The DNA for the CDR3 is TGTGCCAGCAGCCGTACCCCGTCCCAGCATTTT. As protein: CASSRTPSQHF. The rearrangement uses TRBV28 and TRBJ1-5; no clear D. This CDR3 spans 11 amino acids. Trimming pared 6 bases from V and 11 bases from J, leaving 11 bases between. Germline V gene lookup returns CDR1 MDHEN and CDR2 SYDVKM.